This T cell receptor (beta chain) was retrieved from a study of blood T cell repertoires in COVID-19. In the study overall: T cells, B-cell-depleted T cells, or PBMCs provided the cDNA or gDNA that served as material.

Some clones are missing from TCRdb's copy, which holds only in-frame ones; the method was immunoSEQ multiplex PCR. In the table there are tens of thousands of clones, 91% of which are singletons. With regard to this clone: Distinct nucleotide sequences in the sample also encode this CDR3.

The CDR3 extends over 13 amino acids. The V and J ends lost 5 bases and 5 bases, in that order; junction bases with no gene match: 2. Germline loops: CDR1 SEHNR, CDR2 FQNEAQ (reference sequence). The TCR originated in a man between 35 and 55 years old with COVID-19, enrolled during active disease. The chain is built from TRBV7-9 and TRBJ1-1; 10 bases agree with TRBD1. Source material: peripheral blood. The CDR3 reads CASSRGQGTEAFF. The CDR3 DNA reads as TGTGCCAGCAGCAGGGGACAGGGGACTGAAGCTTTCTTT.